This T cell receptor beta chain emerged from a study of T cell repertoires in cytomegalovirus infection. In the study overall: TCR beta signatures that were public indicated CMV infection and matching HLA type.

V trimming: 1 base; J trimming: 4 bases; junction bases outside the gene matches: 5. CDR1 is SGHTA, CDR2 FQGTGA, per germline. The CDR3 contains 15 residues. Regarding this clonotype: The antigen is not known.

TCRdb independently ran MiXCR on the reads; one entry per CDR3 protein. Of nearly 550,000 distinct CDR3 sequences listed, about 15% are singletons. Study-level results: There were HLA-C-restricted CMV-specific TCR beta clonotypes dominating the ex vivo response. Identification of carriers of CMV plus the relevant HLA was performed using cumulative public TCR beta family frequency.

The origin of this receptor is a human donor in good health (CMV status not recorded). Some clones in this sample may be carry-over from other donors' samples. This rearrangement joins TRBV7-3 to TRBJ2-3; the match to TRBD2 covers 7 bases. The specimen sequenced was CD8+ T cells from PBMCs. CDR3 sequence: CASSLIAGDSDTQYF. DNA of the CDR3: TGTGCCAGCAGCTTAATTGCGGGAGATTCAGATACGCAGTATTTT.